Following are 10 T cell receptor beta chains from one sample sequenced in a study of cytomegalovirus exposure and HLA in healthy donors. The PCR ran on 60 Vbeta and 13 Jbeta primers. Method: immunoSEQ multiplex PCR; TCRdb's copy keeps in-frame clones and lacks some. The top ten hold around 3.6% of the sample, which has fewer than 250,000 clones, 70% to 85% seen once. Sequences were obtained from PBMCs. The receptors were gathered from a man aged 35 to 55 in good health and CMV-seropositive.

This clone has just one count. The V call is TRBV4-2, the J call TRBJ1-5; TRBD1 matches at 7 bases. Germline-derived CDR1 and CDR2 are LGHNA and YNFKEQ. V dropped 4 bases and J dropped 3; count of bases not matched to a gene: 3. The CDR3 loop spans 14 amino acids. CDR3 in DNA: TGTGCCAGCAGCCCAACAGGGGACAATCAGCCCCAGCATTTT. Residues: CASSPTGDNQPQHF.

The chain has TRBV29-1 and TRBJ2-1; 7 bases are shared with TRBD1. The CDR3 is 13 amino acids. The J segment lost 4 bases and the V segment lost 1 base, leaving 1 base of the junction unmatched. Per germline, CDR1 SQVTM and CDR2 ANQGSEA. This CDR3 reads CSVEVGQYNEQFF. CDR3 sequence (DNA): TGCAGCGTTGAAGTGGGACAGTACAATGAGCAGTTCTTC.

This clone occurred a few times. This chain joins TRBV6-1 and TRBJ2-2; possible D gene TRBD2, 7 bases. Germline assignment: CDR1 MNHNS and CDR2 SASEGT. Trimming left V 2 bases short and J 6 bases short, with 13 bases between. This CDR3 is built from 15 residues. CDR3 DNA sequence: TGTGCCAGCAGTGAACCGGGGGGCGCTTCCGGGGAGCTGTTTTTT. Protein sequence: CASSEPGGASGELFF.

V usage is TRBV7-9 and J usage is TRBJ1-1; 9 bases are shared with TRBD1. Germline CDR1 is SEHNR and CDR2 is FQNEAQ (reference sequence). The CDR3 runs 16 residues. V was pared by 5 bases and J by 6 bases, with 13 bases of the junction left unmatched. The CDR3 bases are TGTGCCAGCAGCGGCCCGCCTAGGGACAGGGACCCTGAAGCTTTCTTT. Translated: CASSGPPRDRDPEAFF.

The chain has TRBV10-3 and TRBJ1-1, with D possibly matching TRBD1 (5 bases). The CDR3 is 16 residues long. CDR1 is ENHRY, CDR2 SYGVKD, per germline. The V and J ends lost 4 bases and 0 bases respectively, with 15 bases between them. The CDR3 region has the DNA TGTGCCATCAGTGGGGGGGGAGTAGAGATGAACACTGAAGCTTTCTTT. This gives the protein CAISGGGVEMNTEAFF.

The chain carries TRBV7-3 and TRBJ2-1; 9 positions agree with TRBD1. The trim removed 5 bases at V and 0 bases at J, leaving 5 bases unmatched. The CDR3 loop spans 16 amino acids. CDR1 is SGHTA, CDR2 FQGTGA, per germline. The DNA of the CDR3 is TGTGCCAGCAGCCTACAGGGGGCGAGCTCCTACAATGAGCAGTTCTTC. This codes for CASSLQGASSYNEQFF.

V gene TRBV15 combines with J gene TRBJ2-1; 7 nucleotides align to TRBD1. The CDR3 length is 16 residues. The V gene's germline CDR1 is LNHNV and CDR2 YYDKDF (reference sequence). V shed 0 bases and J 8 bases; nucleotides not matched to a gene: 10. The CDR3 here is CATSRDISRGQDEQFF. The CDR3 DNA reads as TGTGCCACCAGCAGAGACATCAGTAGGGGGCAGGATGAGCAGTTCTTC.

Written as DNA, the CDR3 is TGTGCCAGTAGTCCCGGACAGGCTAGCAATCAGCCCCAGCATTTT. It encodes CASSPGQASNQPQHF. The V and J genes are TRBV19 and TRBJ1-5; 7 nucleotides agree with TRBD1. Germline lookup yields CDR1 LNHDA and CDR2 SQIVND (reference sequence). The CDR3 consists of 15 residues. V lost 5 bases, J lost 0 bases, and 4 bases stayed unmatched. Together with reference TRBV19 and TRBJ1-5, the CDR3 gives the full variable domain: DGGITQSPKYLFRKEGQNVTLSCEQNLNHDAMYWYRQDPGQGLRLIYYSQIVNDFQKGDIAEGYSVSREKKESFPLTVTSAQKNPTAFYLCASSPGQASNQPQHFGDGTRLSIL.

The chain combines TRBV18 with TRBJ2-7; the match to TRBD1 covers 10 bases. The CDR3 has 15 residues. CDR1 and CDR2 (germline): KGHSH, LQKENI. Trimming cost V 3 bases and J 5 bases; bases outside gene matches: 7. CDR3: CASSPGTGEGHEQYF. In DNA, the CDR3 is TGTGCCAGCTCACCGGGGACAGGGGAGGGCCACGAGCAGTACTTC.

Only a few counts were recorded for this clone. DNA for the CDR3: TGTGCCAGCAGCAGGGAGCGGGGGTGGCACACTGAAGCTTTCTTT. Its protein is CASSRERGWHTEAFF. This chain links TRBV5-6 with TRBJ1-1, with D perhaps TRBD1 (5 bases). Between the trimmed V and J ends, which lost 4 bases and 3 bases, there was a span of 16 bases. CDR3 length equals 15 residues. Looked up from germline, CDR1 is SGHDT and CDR2 is YYEEEE.